One and the same sample provided the 27 T cell receptor beta chains below, sequenced in a study of CD8+ T cells in alopecia areata. RNA was isolated and reverse transcribed to cDNA, the sequencing template. Method: immunoSEQ multiplex PCR; TCRdb's copy keeps in-frame clones and lacks some. This table holds some 100,000 clones, roughly 60% found once. Treatment given: oral pan-JAK inhibitor, 5-10 mg twice daily. Sequenced here: CD8+ T cells sorted from blood, sampled between weeks 55 and 65, from a patient treated with tofacitinib. The receptors stem from a human donor with alopecia areata.

The V call is TRBV6-6, the J call TRBJ2-1, with D possibly being TRBD1 or TRBD2 (5 bases each). The ends were cut back, 6 bases at V and 2 bases at J, with 14 bases in the middle. CDR1 MNHNY and CDR2 SVGAGI come from the germline V gene (reference sequence). There are 15 residues in the CDR3. CDR3 residues: CASRRSEGPYNEQFF. CDR3 DNA: TGTGCCAGCAGAAGATCCGAGGGGCCCTACAATGAGCAGTTCTTC.

There are a few counts of this clone. This chain links TRBV2 with TRBJ2-5, with D perhaps matching TRBD1 or TRBD2 (6 bases each). CDR1 SNHLY and CDR2 FYNNEI come from the germline V gene. Trimming shortened V by 5 bases and J by 4 bases, and 11 bases separated the two germline ends. CDR3 length equals 13 residues. CDR3 loop: CASSLWGAETQYF. The CDR3, as DNA: TGTGCCAGCAGTTTATGGGGGGCAGAGACCCAGTACTTC.

This clone showed up just a few times. The rearrangement links TRBV7-2 to TRBJ2-2, with 7 positions matching TRBD1. The CDR3 spans 13 residues. Germline CDR1 SGHTA, CDR2 FQGNSA. J gave up 7 bases and V 5 bases, and 4 bases lay outside the gene matches. CDR3 sequence: CASSPTGYGELFF. The CDR3 nucleotides read TGTGCCAGCAGCCCGACAGGGTACGGGGAGCTGTTTTTT.

Remarks on this clone: This sample also contains other DNA sequences that code for the same CDR3. The genes are TRBV5-6 and TRBJ1-1; D is ambiguous. CDR3 length: 13 amino acids. The V end was cut by 3 bases, the J end by 1 base, with 7 bases between. The germline CDR1 and CDR2 sequences are SGHDT and YYEEEE. The CDR3 loop is CASSSGRNTEAFF. Here the CDR3 DNA reads TGTGCCAGCAGCTCGGGTAGGAACACTGAAGCTTTCTTT.

This clone has just a few counts. The rearrangement links TRBV10-3 to TRBJ1-2; the match to TRBD1 covers 7 bases. Germline CDR1 reads ENHRY; CDR2 reads SYGVKD. V gave up 7 bases and J gave up 0 bases; unmatched junction bases: 11. This CDR3 contains 16 residues. This CDR3 is CAIIRDSGTTNYGYTF. In DNA, the CDR3 is TGTGCCATCATCCGGGACAGTGGTACCACTAACTATGGCTACACCTTC.

As regards this clone: Other DNA sequences in this specimen translate into the identical CDR3. The chain links TRBV13 to TRBJ2-7, with D uncertain. There are 12 residues in the CDR3. The germline V gene has CDR1 PRHDT and CDR2 FYEKMQ (reference sequence). Trimming cost V 0 bases and J 0 bases, with 0 bases left between them. CDR3 bases: TGTGCCAGCAGCTTAGGCTCCTACGAGCAGTACTTC. Its protein is CASSLGSYEQYF.

The sample holds a few counts of this clone. The rearrangement uses TRBV5-6 and TRBJ2-5, with D possibly being TRBD2 (6 bases). The J call may be wrong; the DNA end is better matched by TRBJ2-7. CDR3 length equals 14 residues. The germline V gene has CDR1 SGHDT and CDR2 YYEEEE. CDR3 in amino acids: CASKTGLGDYEQYF. The CDR3 coding sequence is TGTGCCAGCAAAACGGGACTCGGCGACTACGAGCAGTACTTC.

V usage is TRBV6-6 and J usage is TRBJ2-7; D is possibly TRBD1 or TRBD2 (5 bases each). The V end lost 4 bases, the J end lost 2 bases, and 9 bases lay between the germline ends. Germline CDR1 is MNHNY and CDR2 is SVGAGI (reference sequence). This CDR3 has 13 residues. The CDR3 loop is CASSWDGTYEQYF. The CDR3 DNA reads as TGTGCCAGCAGTTGGGACGGAACCTACGAGCAGTACTTC.

This clone has just one count. CDR3 in DNA: TGTGCCAGCAAGCATATGGTATCTGGGGCCAACGTCCTGACTTTC. It encodes CASKHMVSGANVLTF. The chain couples TRBV27 to TRBJ2-6; unclear D gene. Trimming stripped 7 bases from V and 1 base from J, with 11 bases between. There are 15 residues in the CDR3. The germline CDR1 and CDR2 sequences are MNHEY and SMNVEV (reference sequence).

The chain is built from TRBV5-1 and TRBJ1-2; no clear D gene. Germline lookup yields CDR1 SGHRS and CDR2 YFSETQ. CDR3 size: 13 residues. V lost 1 base and J 1 base, leaving 5 bases between the germline ends. The CDR3 protein is CASSLTLNYGYTF. The CDR3 coding sequence is TGCGCCAGCAGCTTGACTCTTAACTATGGCTACACCTTC.

The V and J genes are TRBV10-3 and TRBJ1-1, with D uncertain. The CDR3 totals 16 residues. Germline V gene lookup returns CDR1 ENHRY and CDR2 SYGVKD. V was cut by 1 base and J by 0 bases, with 12 bases left in between. CDR3 in amino acids: CAISEYTGKMNTEAFF. For the CDR3, the DNA is TGTGCCATCAGTGAGTATACGGGCAAAATGAACACTGAAGCTTTCTTT.

This chain links TRBV7-9 with TRBJ2-3; D may be TRBD2 (6 bases). The V and J ends lost 5 bases and 5 bases respectively, with 11 bases between them. CDR1 and CDR2 from the germline V gene are SEHNR and FQNEAQ (reference sequence). The CDR3 consists of 13 residues. CDR3: CASSPAGRDTQYF. CDR3 sequence (DNA): TGTGCCAGCAGCCCCGCCGGGAGAGATACGCAGTATTTT.

The rearrangement links TRBV28 to TRBJ2-7, with TRBD1 matching over 10 bases. Germline CDR1 MDHEN, CDR2 SYDVKM. The CDR3 contains 17 residues. V was pared by 3 bases and J by 4 bases, with 12 bases of the junction left unmatched. The CDR3 DNA sequence: TGTGCCAGCAGTTTTAGACAGGGGGCTCTGGTCGAATACGAGCAGTACTTC. This translates into CASSFRQGALVEYEQYF.

This chain links TRBV6-1 with TRBJ2-7; D perhaps matches TRBD2 (6 bases). The ends were cut back, 3 bases at V and 4 bases at J, with 10 bases in the middle. Germline V gene sequence: CDR1 MNHNS, CDR2 SASEGT. The CDR3 extends over 13 amino acids. The CDR3 is CASSDALAYEQYF. The CDR3 DNA sequence: TGTGCCAGCAGTGATGCGCTAGCGTACGAGCAGTACTTC.

The rearrangement uses TRBV6-5 and TRBJ2-5, with TRBD1 matching 7 bases. Germline loops: CDR1 MNHEY, CDR2 SVGAGI. This CDR3 region has 15 residues. V lost 1 base, J lost 3 bases, and 5 bases stayed unmatched. The CDR3 DNA reads as TGTGCCAGCAGTTACTGGACAGGAACCGAAGAGACCCAGTACTTC. Encoded protein: CASSYWTGTEETQYF.

The chain combines TRBV5-1 with TRBJ2-3; 7 positions agree with TRBD1. This CDR3 spans 14 amino acids. Germline lookup yields CDR1 SGHRS and CDR2 YFSETQ. The V gene end was trimmed by 5 bases and the J gene end by 5 bases; junction bases not matched to a gene: 8. CDR3 nucleotides: TGCGCCAGCAGATCGGCAAGGGGGCAAGATACGCAGTATTTT. It codes for CASRSARGQDTQYF.

This clone was seen more than once but under ten times. The chain has TRBV5-1 and TRBJ2-7, with 11 bases identical to TRBD1. Per germline, CDR1 SGHRS and CDR2 YFSETQ. The CDR3 contains 15 residues. Trimming removed 4 bases from V and 2 bases from J; junction bases left unmatched: 5. The CDR3 DNA reads TGCGCCAGCAGCCTAGGGACAGGGGGAGCCTACGAGCAGTACTTC. Translating it yields CASSLGTGGAYEQYF. Looking up the rest from reference TRBV5-1 and TRBJ2-7 gives the full variable domain: KAGVTQTPRYLIKTRGQQVTLSCSPISGHRSVSWYQQTPGQGLQFLFEYFSETQRNKGNFPGRFSGRQFSNSRSEMNVSTLELGDSALYLCASSLGTGGAYEQYFGPGTRLTVT.

The chain employs TRBV27 and TRBJ1-2; no reliable D call. CDR3 length: 16 residues. The germline V gene has CDR1 MNHEY and CDR2 SMNVEV (reference sequence). V was cut by 3 bases and J by 6 bases, with 20 bases left in between. DNA of the CDR3: TGTGCCAGCAGTTTCGGCAGATATGGAGAACGAGATGGCTACACCTTC. Amino acids: CASSFGRYGERDGYTF.

This chain joins TRBV19 and TRBJ2-3; no reliable D call. Trimming removed 7 bases from V and 6 bases from J, with 8 bases in between. CDR1 and CDR2 (germline): LNHDA, SQIVND (reference sequence). CDR3 length: 11 amino acids. Written as DNA, the CDR3 is TGTGCCAGTAAGGTGCGGGATACGCAGTATTTT. Protein sequence: CASKVRDTQYF.

The sample holds a few counts of this clone. V gene TRBV2 combines with J gene TRBJ1-1; D is uncertain. Trimming cost V 1 base and J 2 bases, with 8 bases left between them. Per the germline V gene, CDR1 is SNHLY and CDR2 is FYNNEI. CDR3 length equals 14 residues. CDR3 loop: CASSEGFANTEAFF. The DNA for the CDR3 is TGTGCCAGCAGTGAAGGTTTCGCCAACACTGAAGCTTTCTTT.

The chain is built from TRBV7-2 and TRBJ2-3; D possibly corresponds to TRBD2 (6 bases). This CDR3 is built from 16 residues. CDR1 SGHTA and CDR2 FQGNSA come from the germline V gene. Trimming took off 3 bases at V and 0 bases at J, with 13 bases between the two ends. The DNA for the CDR3 is TGTGCCAGCAGCTTGGACGTTGGGACTAGCACAGATACGCAGTATTTT. It codes for CASSLDVGTSTDTQYF.

The chain combines TRBV27 with TRBJ1-4; a weak D match, TRBD1 (5 bases). Trimming stripped 2 bases from V and 3 bases from J, with 13 bases between. Germline lookup yields CDR1 MNHEY and CDR2 SMNVEV (reference sequence). The CDR3 has 16 residues. CDR3 DNA sequence: TGTGCCAGCAGTTTAAACATGGACATGGCTAATGAAAAACTGTTTTTT. Its translation is CASSLNMDMANEKLFF.

This clone was detected only a few times. This rearrangement joins TRBV4-2 to TRBJ2-2; 10 bases match TRBD1. CDR1 and CDR2 (germline): LGHNA, YNFKEQ. The trim removed 4 bases at V and 5 bases at J, leaving 4 bases unmatched. The CDR3 extends over 15 amino acids. CDR3 sequence (DNA): TGTGCCAGCAGCCCGGACAGGGGGGGGACCGGGGAGCTGTTTTTT. Amino acid sequence: CASSPDRGGTGELFF.

This clone was seen a handful of times. This chain joins TRBV11-2 and TRBJ1-2; D unresolved. Germline CDR1 is SGHAT and CDR2 is FQNNGV. The CDR3 extends over 15 amino acids. Trimming removed 1 base at V and 3 bases at J, with 12 bases between. In nucleotides, the CDR3 is TGTGCCAGCAGCTTAGCGCTGACCGTACACTATGGCTACACCTTC. This encodes CASSLALTVHYGYTF.

The V gene is TRBV6-5, the J gene TRBJ1-1; the D is unclear. Trimming cost V 2 bases and J 4 bases, with 8 bases left between them. Looked up from germline, CDR1 is MNHEY and CDR2 is SVGAGI. CDR3 length equals 13 residues. The CDR3 bases are TGTGCCAGCAGTTACGGTCCCGGCACTGAAGCTTTCTTT. Translation gives CASSYGPGTEAFF.

This clone was found a few times. The CDR3 DNA reads as TGCGCCAGCACAGCCCACCCCGGACTAGCGGGGGGAGGGGCCCTAAACACCGGGGAGCTGTTTTTT. Amino acid sequence: CASTAHPGLAGGGALNTGELFF. This chain uses TRBV10-2 with TRBJ2-2, with 14 bases identical to TRBD2. V was clipped by 7 bases and J by 2 bases; unmatched bases: 21. This CDR3 spans 22 amino acids. The germline CDR1 and CDR2 sequences are WSHSY and SAAADI.

The CDR3 here is CSVEQNTEAFF. The CDR3 DNA is TGCAGCGTGGAGCAAAACACTGAAGCTTTCTTT. The J gene is TRBJ1-1, the V gene TRBV29-1; D ambiguous. The germline V gene has CDR1 SQVTM and CDR2 ANQGSEA. V lost 6 bases, J lost 2 bases, and 7 bases lay in between. The CDR3 runs 11 residues. The complete variable domain, with remaining parts taken from reference TRBV29-1 and TRBJ1-1, reads SAVISQKPSRDICQRGTSLTIQCQVDSQVTMMFWYRQQPGQSLTLIATANQGSEATYESGFVIDKFPISRPNLTFSTLTVSNMSPEDSSIYLCSVEQNTEAFFGQGTRLTVV.